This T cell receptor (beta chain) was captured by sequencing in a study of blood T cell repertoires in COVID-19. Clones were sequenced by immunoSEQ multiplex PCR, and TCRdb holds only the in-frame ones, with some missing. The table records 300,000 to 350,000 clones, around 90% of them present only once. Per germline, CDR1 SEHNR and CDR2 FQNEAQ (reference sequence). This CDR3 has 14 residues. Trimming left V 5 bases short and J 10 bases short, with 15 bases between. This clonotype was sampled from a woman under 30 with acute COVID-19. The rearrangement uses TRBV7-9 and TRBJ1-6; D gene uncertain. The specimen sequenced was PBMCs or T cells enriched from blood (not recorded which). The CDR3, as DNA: TGTGCCAGCAGCGGCGCGGGCAGCAGATCACCCCTCCACTTT. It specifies CASSGAGSRSPLHF.